Below, 32 T cell receptor beta chains from the same sample are listed, as sequenced in a study of early T cells in non-severe SARS-CoV-2 infection. One entry per CDR3 protein, called by TCRdb with MiXCR from the 5' RACE reads. This sample carries some 80,000 distinct CDR3 sequences, around 5% of them seen once, and the ten largest clones take approximately 7.4%. The material sequenced was whole blood, taken at baseline. These receptors were obtained from an adult who was a healthcare worker with PCR-confirmed SARS-CoV-2 infection or an uninfected control (not recorded which).

This clonotype appeared a few times. CDR3 nucleotide sequence: TGTGCCAGCAGTGAAGGAGCGGATACGCAGTATTTT. This codes for CASSEGADTQYF. The chain links TRBV6-1 to TRBJ2-3; no definite D call. The germline gives CDR1 MNHNS, CDR2 SASEGT. V shed 1 base and J shed 6 bases, with 5 bases lying between them. CDR3 length: 12 residues.

This clonotype has a count of ten or more. The chain employs TRBV12-3 or TRBV12-4 and TRBJ2-3, with D unclear. Trimming removed 7 bases at V and 0 bases at J, with 11 bases between. The CDR3 is 14 residues long. CDR3: CASKVTGSTDTQYF. DNA of the CDR3: TGTGCCAGCAAGGTTACGGGTAGCACAGATACGCAGTATTTT.

This clonotype has at least ten counts. The gene calls are TRBV5-1 and TRBJ2-2; D not resolved. Germline loops: CDR1 SGHRS, CDR2 YFSETQ. V was shortened by 0 bases and J by 1 base, with 4 bases between the two germline ends. CDR3 length: 14 residues. The CDR3 reads CASSLAGNTGELFF. CDR3 coding DNA: TGCGCCAGCAGCTTGGCCGGGAACACCGGGGAGCTGTTTTTT.

The sample holds many counts of this clonotype. This chain connects TRBV20-1 to TRBJ2-7, with TRBD1 identical over 8 bases. J was trimmed by 4 bases and V by 7 bases; bases with no gene match: 9. From germline, CDR1 is DFQATT and CDR2 SNEGSKA (reference sequence). This CDR3 has 13 residues. The CDR3 here is CSVRGTGAYEQYF. Here the CDR3 DNA reads TGCAGTGTTAGGGGGACAGGAGCATACGAGCAGTACTTC.

The rearrangement links TRBV12-3 or TRBV12-4 to TRBJ2-7; D is tentatively TRBD1 or TRBD2 (5 bases each). The V gene lost 5 bases and the J gene lost 3 bases, with 14 bases spanning the gap. This CDR3 region has 14 residues. CDR3 bases: TGTGCCAGCAGTCCGCCGGGGCTTGGCTACGAGCAGTACTTC. Protein: CASSPPGLGYEQYF.

The table lists this clonotype with a few counts. The rearrangement links TRBV30 to TRBJ2-3; TRBD2 matches at 9 bases. Germline values: CDR1 GTSNPN, CDR2 SVGIG (reference sequence). The V and J ends lost 4 bases and 0 bases, in that order; junction bases with no gene match: 5. The CDR3 consists of 15 residues. This CDR3 reads CAWNRLAASTDTQYF. DNA of the CDR3: TGTGCCTGGAATCGACTAGCGGCTAGCACAGATACGCAGTATTTT.

This chain links TRBV6-6 with TRBJ2-5; D is tentatively TRBD1 or TRBD2 (5 bases each). V gave up 0 bases and J gave up 0 bases, with 14 bases separating them. Germline CDR1 reads MNHNY; CDR2 reads SVGAGI (reference sequence). The CDR3 contains 17 residues. The CDR3 sequence is CASSYSPGPMYQETQYF. The DNA of the CDR3 is TGTGCCAGCAGTTACTCTCCGGGACCCATGTACCAAGAGACCCAGTACTTC.

The chain links TRBV20-1 to TRBJ1-1; D is unresolved. The CDR3 runs 13 residues. Germline loops: CDR1 DFQATT, CDR2 SNEGSKA (reference sequence). V was pared by 6 bases and J by 0 bases, with 11 bases between. The CDR3 nucleotides read TGCAGTGCCGGCGGTCTTATGAACACTGAAGCTTTCTTT. Protein sequence: CSAGGLMNTEAFF.

Only a few counts were recorded for this clonotype. The chain links TRBV7-9 to TRBJ2-7; no clear D. Germline V gives CDR1 SEHNR, CDR2 FQNEAQ (reference sequence). The CDR3 has 13 amino acids. Trimming left V 5 bases short and J 6 bases short, with 14 bases between. DNA of the CDR3: TGTGCCAGCAGCCCTCGCTACACGGGCGAGCAGTACTTC. It translates to CASSPRYTGEQYF.

The V gene is TRBV7-9, the J gene TRBJ2-7, with 8 bases matching TRBD2. J gave up 4 bases and V 8 bases, and 13 bases lay outside the gene matches. CDR3 length equals 15 residues. Germline assignment: CDR1 SEHNR and CDR2 FQNEAQ (reference sequence). CDR3 sequence: CASDPKSGSQYEQYF. CDR3 nucleotides: TGTGCCAGCGACCCCAAAAGCGGGAGTCAATACGAGCAGTACTTC.

The sample holds many counts of this clonotype. V gene TRBV18 combines with J gene TRBJ2-4, with D maybe TRBD2 (6 bases). V lost 5 bases, J lost 1 base, and 12 bases lay in between. This CDR3 has 15 residues. Germline assignment: CDR1 KGHSH and CDR2 LQKENI. CDR3 nucleotides: TGTGCCAGCTCATTCGCGGGATTGGCCAAAAACATTCAGTACTTC. Translation gives CASSFAGLAKNIQYF.

This clonotype has ten or more counts. The chain recombines TRBV20-1 with TRBJ1-5, with a weak D call TRBD1 (6 bases). Trimming shortened V by 3 bases and J by 0 bases, and 9 bases separated the two germline ends. The CDR3 extends over 14 amino acids. Germline CDR1 and CDR2: DFQATT and SNEGSKA (reference sequence). The CDR3 region has the DNA TGCAGTGCTAGTCAGGGGAATAGCAATCAGCCCCAGCATTTT. It translates to CSASQGNSNQPQHF.

This clonotype was detected a few times. The genes are TRBV27 and TRBJ1-4, with TRBD1 matching over 9 bases. Germline trimming cut 5 bases from V and 8 bases from J; bases unmatched to any gene: 6. The CDR3 covers 14 residues. Germline CDR1 is MNHEY and CDR2 is SMNVEV (reference sequence). CDR3 loop: CASSRQGGAEKLFF. CDR3 DNA: TGTGCCAGCAGTCGACAGGGGGGGGCCGAAAAACTGTTTTTT.

The gene calls are TRBV27 and TRBJ2-7, with D perhaps matching TRBD1 or TRBD2 (6 bases each). This CDR3 is built from 14 residues. Per germline, CDR1 MNHEY and CDR2 SMNVEV (reference sequence). Trimming left V 4 bases short and J 1 base short, with 11 bases between. CDR3 in DNA: TGTGCCAGCAGTTCTACAGGGAGGTCCTACGAGCAGTACTTC. Translated, it gives CASSSTGRSYEQYF.

This clonotype was counted ten times or more. The chain joins TRBV20-1 to TRBJ2-3, with 10 bases matching TRBD2. The J segment lost 3 bases and the V segment lost 4 bases, leaving 7 bases of the junction unmatched. The CDR3 totals 15 residues. The germline V gene has CDR1 DFQATT and CDR2 SNEGSKA (reference sequence). This CDR3 is CSAKGASGRTDTQYF. The CDR3 bases are TGCAGTGCTAAGGGCGCTAGCGGGAGAACAGATACGCAGTATTTT.

The V call is TRBV7-6, the J call TRBJ2-1; weak D call: TRBD2 (6 bases). The germline V gene encodes CDR1 SGHVS and CDR2 FNYEAQ. The CDR3 is 12 residues long. The V end lost 4 bases, the J end lost 13 bases, and 14 bases lay between the germline ends. For the CDR3, the DNA is TGTGCCAGCAGCTCCCTGGGAGGAGGTCAGTTCTTC. This gives the protein CASSSLGGGQFF.

This clonotype was counted at least ten times. The chain joins TRBV4-1 to TRBJ2-7, with 8 bases aligning to TRBD2. This CDR3 is 15 amino acids long. V trimming: 1 base; J trimming: 6 bases; junction bases outside the gene matches: 8. Germline CDR1 reads MGHRA; CDR2 reads YSYEKL. For the CDR3, the DNA is TGCGCCAGCAGCCAAGTGGGAGCGGGAGATTCCGAGCAGTACTTC. Translation gives CASSQVGAGDSEQYF.

The V and J genes are TRBV12-3 or TRBV12-4 and TRBJ1-4, with D maybe TRBD1 (5 bases). CDR3 length: 11 residues. With 10 bases removed from V and 8 bases from J, the gap between germline ends came to 11 bases. The CDR3 reads CATTKGEKLFF. As DNA, the CDR3 is TGTGCCACCACTAAGGGGGAAAAACTGTTTTTT.

This clonotype was observed at least ten times. This chain links TRBV27 with TRBJ2-7; a weak D match, TRBD1 (5 bases). Germline V gene data show CDR1 as MNHEY and CDR2 as SMNVEV (reference sequence). There are 17 residues in the CDR3. Trimming stripped 2 bases from V and 0 bases from J, with 17 bases between. This CDR3 is CASSLGLGRTSSYEQYF. In DNA form, the CDR3 reads TGTGCCAGCAGTTTAGGGTTGGGCAGGACAAGCTCCTACGAGCAGTACTTC.

This clonotype was picked up many times. This chain connects TRBV12-3 or TRBV12-4 to TRBJ2-1; 8 nucleotides align to TRBD1. After removal of 3 bases from V and 8 bases from J, the junction contained 9 bases not matched to a gene. The CDR3 contains 15 residues. CDR3 coding DNA: TGTGCCAGCAGTTTTGGAGACAGGGGATTCGATGAGCAGTTCTTC. Encoded protein: CASSFGDRGFDEQFF.

This clonotype was recorded many times. The chain has TRBV27 and TRBJ2-2; the match to TRBD2 covers 7 bases. Losses at the gene ends were 6 bases for V and 3 bases for J; bases not matched to a gene: 4. CDR1 MNHEY and CDR2 SMNVEV come from the germline V gene (reference sequence). CDR3 length equals 14 residues. CDR3 DNA: TGTGCCAGCAGAAGTCGGGAGGACACCGGGGAGCTGTTTTTT. It specifies CASRSREDTGELFF.

This clonotype has at least ten counts. The V gene is TRBV30, the J gene TRBJ1-1, with a possible D match to TRBD1 (5 bases). The germline V gene has CDR1 GTSNPN and CDR2 SVGIG (reference sequence). The V end lost 1 base, the J end lost 1 base, and 7 bases lay between the germline ends. The CDR3 covers 13 residues. The CDR3 bases are TGTGCCTGGAGTGGACAGCCGAACACTGAAGCTTTCTTT. As protein: CAWSGQPNTEAFF. The full variable domain, rest sourced from reference TRBV30 and TRBJ1-1, is SQTIHQWPATLVQPVGSPLSLECTVEGTSNPNLYWYRQAAGRGLQLLFYSVGIGQISSEVPQNLSASRPQDRQFILSSKKLLLSDSGFYLCAWSGQPNTEAFFGQGTRLTVV.

In its sample, this clonotype was seen a few times. The chain links TRBV3-1 to TRBJ1-1; D unresolved. V lost 1 base and J lost 8, with 14 bases in between. The CDR3 loop spans 14 amino acids. Per the germline V gene, CDR1 is LGHDT and CDR2 is YNNKEL (reference sequence). CDR3 residues: CASSQGHTSSEAFF. CDR3 in DNA: TGTGCCAGCAGCCAAGGACACACAAGCTCCGAAGCTTTCTTT. Supplemented by reference TRBV3-1 and TRBJ1-1, the full variable domain reads DTAVSQTPKYLVTQMGNDKSIKCEQNLGHDTMYWYKQDSKKFLKIMFSYNNKELIINETVPNRFSPKSPDKAHLNLHINSLELGDSAVYFCASSQGHTSSEAFFGQGTRLTVV.

Turning to this clonotype: A much more abundant neighbour one base away suggests this may be a read error. V usage is TRBV18 and J usage is TRBJ1-1; D is unclear. CDR3 size: 12 residues. Germline V gene data show CDR1 as KGHSH and CDR2 as LQKENI. CDR3 sequence: CASSHRNTEASF. The CDR3 DNA follows: TGTGCCAGCTCACACAGAAACACTGAAGCTTCCTTT.

This clonotype was picked up a small number of times. The chain combines TRBV15 with TRBJ1-5; 8 positions agree with TRBD1. There are 14 residues in the CDR3. V lost 4 bases, J lost 7 bases, and 6 bases stayed unmatched. The V gene's germline CDR1 is LNHNV and CDR2 YYDKDF (reference sequence). In nucleotides, the CDR3 is TGTGCCACCAGCATGACAGGGGTCGGCCAGCCCCAGCATTTT. Protein product: CATSMTGVGQPQHF.

This clonotype was counted only a few times. The chain joins TRBV19 to TRBJ2-1, with TRBD2 matching over 7 bases. The J segment lost 0 bases and the V segment lost 8 bases, leaving 7 bases of the junction unmatched. The CDR3 runs 15 residues. Germline lookup yields CDR1 LNHDA and CDR2 SQIVND (reference sequence). The CDR3 DNA sequence: TGTGCCAGTGACCCAGGCGGGAGCTCCTACAATGAGCAGTTCTTC. It codes for CASDPGGSSYNEQFF.

This clonotype was picked up many times. The rearrangement uses TRBV19 and TRBJ1-5; D possibly corresponds to TRBD1 (5 bases). The V end lost 8 bases, the J end lost 3 bases, and 11 bases lay between the germline ends. The CDR3 consists of 13 residues. Germline V gene sequence: CDR1 LNHDA, CDR2 SQIVND (reference sequence). As DNA, the CDR3 is TGTGCCAGTCAACGGACACACAATCAGCCCCAGCATTTT. Residues: CASQRTHNQPQHF.

There are a few counts of this clonotype. V is TRBV30 and J is TRBJ2-3; 11 nucleotides match TRBD2. The CDR3 totals 15 residues. With 4 bases clipped from V and 5 bases from J, the junction kept 8 bases outside the gene matches. Looked up from germline, CDR1 is GTSNPN and CDR2 is SVGIG (reference sequence). CDR3 bases: TGTGCCTGGAAATTAGCGGGAGGGCCAGGAGATACGCAGTATTTT. Amino acids: CAWKLAGGPGDTQYF.

This rearrangement joins TRBV29-1 to TRBJ1-1; 7 bases map to TRBD1. CDR1 is SQVTM and CDR2 is ANQGSEA in the germline V gene. The CDR3 spans 12 residues. The V and J ends lost 1 base and 5 bases, in that order; junction bases with no gene match: 1. CDR3 amino acids: CSVEGTGTEAFF. Written as DNA, the CDR3 is TGCAGCGTTGAAGGGACAGGAACTGAAGCTTTCTTT.

The chain combines TRBV12-3 or TRBV12-4 with TRBJ1-3; 7 positions match TRBD1. The ends lost 5 bases at V and 0 bases at J; junction bases unmatched: 4. The CDR3 covers 15 residues. CDR3 coding DNA: TGTGCCAGCAGTCTTCGACAGGGCTCTGGAAACACCATATATTTT. As protein: CASSLRQGSGNTIYF.

This chain links TRBV9 with TRBJ2-2; 7 bases map to TRBD2. Unmatched junction bases numbered 2, after V lost 2 bases and J lost 4 bases. The germline CDR1 and CDR2 sequences are SGDLS and YYNGEE. The CDR3 totals 14 residues. DNA of the CDR3: TGTGCCAGCAGCGTTAGCGGGCCCACCGGGGAGCTGTTTTTT. Its protein is CASSVSGPTGELFF.

This clonotype was counted at least ten times. The CDR3 region is CASSQWLAGSEQYF. Written as DNA, the CDR3 is TGTGCCAGCAGCCAATGGCTAGCGGGATCCGAGCAGTACTTC. This chain joins TRBV3-1 and TRBJ2-7, with 9 bases that match TRBD2. V gave up 2 bases and J gave up 6 bases; unmatched junction bases: 5. CDR1 and CDR2 from the germline V gene are LGHDT and YNNKEL (reference sequence). The CDR3 runs to 14 residues.